The 32 T cell receptor beta chains below come from one sample, sequenced in a study of PD-1 blockade in mismatch repair-deficient tumors (dated by TCRdb to about 2017). Library preparation employed the immunoSEQ multiplex PCR assay. The source is immuneACCESS, and TCRdb retained only in-frame sequences with V and J called. Part of the clones is not carried over; for the studies checked, unresolved V genes explain less than half of this, and the remainder is unexplained. A total of 100,000 or so clones appear in this sample, 70% to 85% of them only once. The ten top clones hold approximately 6.5% of the sample. The sample consisted of peripheral blood, taken around 8 months after starting pembrolizumab. The receptors were sampled from an adult with mismatch repair-deficient cancer.

The chain combines TRBV5-1 with TRBJ2-5; D gene unclear. Germline CDR1 is SGHRS and CDR2 is YFSETQ. This CDR3 has 15 residues. V was clipped by 2 bases and J by 1 base, with 12 bases between them. The CDR3 nucleotides are TGCGCCAGCAGCTTTCTTTCTGGCGGCCAAGAGACCCAGTACTTC. Translation: CASSFLSGGQETQYF.

The gene calls are TRBV18 and TRBJ1-5; 10 nucleotides match TRBD1. This CDR3 is built from 17 residues. J gave up 0 bases and V 2 bases, and 4 bases lay outside the gene matches. Germline values: CDR1 KGHSH, CDR2 LQKENI. The CDR3 reads CASSPGDRGPSNQPQHF. The CDR3 DNA reads as TGTGCCAGCTCACCAGGCGACAGGGGGCCTAGCAATCAGCCCCAGCATTTT. The full variable domain, in which reference TRBV18 and TRBJ1-5 provide the parts outside the CDR3, is NAGVMQNPRHLVRRRGQEARLRCSPMKGHSHVYWYRQLPEEGLKFMVYLQKENIIDESGMPKERFSAEFPKEGPSILRIQQVVRGDSAAYFCASSPGDRGPSNQPQHFGDGTRLSIL.

This chain links TRBV7-2 with TRBJ2-1, with unresolved D. The germline V gene encodes CDR1 SGHTA and CDR2 FQGNSA. Trimming cost V 5 bases and J 7 bases, with 15 bases left between them. CDR3 size: 14 residues. CDR3 region: CASSILFGDNEQFF. The CDR3 DNA reads as TGTGCCAGCAGCATACTTTTCGGAGATAATGAGCAGTTCTTC.

Of note for this clone: The same CDR3 also results from other DNA sequences found in this sample. The chain has TRBV30 and TRBJ1-3; no clear D. The CDR3 sequence is 12 residues long. Germline V gene data show CDR1 as GTSNPN and CDR2 as SVGIG (reference sequence). Trimming took off 0 bases at V and 4 bases at J, with 4 bases between the two ends. CDR3 region: CAWSVRGNTIYF. CDR3 in DNA: TGTGCCTGGAGTGTACGGGGAAACACCATATATTTT. The whole variable domain, filled in from reference TRBV30 and TRBJ1-3, reads SQTIHQWPATLVQPVGSPLSLECTVEGTSNPNLYWYRQAAGRGLQLLFYSVGIGQISSEVPQNLSASRPQDRQFILSSKKLLLSDSGFYLCAWSVRGNTIYFGEGSWLTVV.

In nucleotides, the CDR3 is TGTGCCAGCAGCTCCGAACTAAACACCATATATTTT. This translates into CASSSELNTIYF. The chain links TRBV6-1 to TRBJ1-3; no clear D. Per germline, CDR1 MNHNS and CDR2 SASEGT. The CDR3 runs to 12 residues. The V gene lost 6 bases and the J gene lost 6 bases, with 9 bases spanning the gap.

This clone came up once. The CDR3 region is CASSAYDLAGGPPNEQFF. CDR3 in DNA: TGTGCCAGCAGCGCGTACGATCTAGCGGGAGGGCCCCCCAATGAGCAGTTCTTC. V is TRBV7-3 and J is TRBJ2-1; 12 bases align to TRBD2. The CDR3 is made up of 18 amino acids. Germline lookup yields CDR1 SGHTA and CDR2 FQGTGA. V lost 5 bases, J lost 6 bases, and 14 bases stayed unmatched. Drawing the rest from reference TRBV7-3 and TRBJ2-1, the complete variable domain is GAGVSQTPSNKVTEKGKYVELRCDPISGHTALYWYRQSLGQGPEFLIYFQGTGAADDSGLPNDRFFAVRPEGSVSTLKIQRTERGDSAVYLCASSAYDLAGGPPNEQFFGPGTRLTVL.

This chain joins TRBV7-9 and TRBJ2-1, with 12 nucleotides matching TRBD2. J gave up 7 bases and V 5 bases, and 9 bases lay outside the gene matches. The length of the CDR3 is 16 residues. CDR1 and CDR2 from the germline V gene are SEHNR and FQNEAQ (reference sequence). The CDR3 reads CASSLLLAGGSNEQFF. The CDR3 bases are TGTGCCAGCAGCCTTCTACTAGCGGGAGGCTCTAATGAGCAGTTCTTC. The full variable domain, in which reference TRBV7-9 and TRBJ2-1 provide the parts outside the CDR3, is DTGVSQNPRHKITKRGQNVTFRCDPISEHNRLYWYRQTLGQGPEFLTYFQNEAQLEKSRLLSDRFSAERPKGSFSTLEIQRTEQGDSAMYLCASSLLLAGGSNEQFFGPGTRLTVL.

This clone was seen a few times. The CDR3 protein is CASSRAGSPDEQYF. DNA for the CDR3: TGCGCCAGCAGCCGAGCGGGAAGTCCTGACGAGCAGTACTTC. The chain carries TRBV5-1 and TRBJ2-7, with 7 bases matching TRBD2. After removal of 4 bases from V and 5 bases from J, the junction contained 9 bases not matched to a gene. Germline lookup yields CDR1 SGHRS and CDR2 YFSETQ. The CDR3 is made up of 14 amino acids.

The CDR3 DNA follows: TGTGCCAGCAGCGTAGCGGTAGCGGGAGTGATAGATACGCAGTATTTT. Translated: CASSVAVAGVIDTQYF. The rearrangement joins TRBV9 to TRBJ2-3, with 9 bases that match TRBD2. After removal of 0 bases from V and 5 bases from J, the junction contained 7 bases not matched to a gene. Germline V gives CDR1 SGDLS, CDR2 YYNGEE. CDR3 length: 16 residues.

This clone was picked up a small number of times. The genes are TRBV5-6 and TRBJ2-5, with TRBD2 identical over 10 bases. This CDR3 contains 16 residues. Looked up from germline, CDR1 is SGHDT and CDR2 is YYEEEE. V lost 3 bases and J lost 4; bases outside the gene matches: 9. CDR3 nucleotides: TGTGCCAGCAGCTCGACGGGACTAGCGACCGCAGAGACCCAGTACTTC. It encodes CASSSTGLATAETQYF.

This clone was recorded a few times. CDR3 loop: CASSGAENQPQHF. For the CDR3, the DNA is TGTGCCAGCTCGGGGGCTGAAAATCAGCCCCAGCATTTT. This rearrangement joins TRBV2 to TRBJ1-5, with a possible D match to TRBD1 (6 bases). The CDR3 extends over 13 amino acids. Trimming took 8 bases from V and 4 from J, leaving 12 bases between them. Germline-derived CDR1 and CDR2 are SNHLY and FYNNEI.

V usage is TRBV7-8 and J usage is TRBJ1-5; D call uncertain. The CDR3 is 16 amino acids. The V gene lost 2 bases and the J gene lost 0 bases, with 11 bases spanning the gap. Germline-derived CDR1 and CDR2 are SGHVS and FQNEAQ. CDR3 coding DNA: TGTGCCAGCAGCTTAAGCCCGGTTTATAGCAATCAGCCCCAGCATTTT. This gives the protein CASSLSPVYSNQPQHF.

The chain recombines TRBV4-2 with TRBJ2-2; TRBD2 might be the D (6 bases). Looked up from germline, CDR1 is LGHNA and CDR2 is YNFKEQ. CDR3 size: 14 residues. Trimming left V 3 bases short and J 6 bases short, with 11 bases between. CDR3 sequence reads: CASSHGGVAGELFF. CDR3 nucleotide sequence: TGTGCCAGCAGCCACGGGGGAGTCGCCGGGGAGCTGTTTTTT.

Here the CDR3 DNA reads TGTGCCACCAGCAGAGATCGGCAGGAGACCCAGTACTTC. Translated: CATSRDRQETQYF. The chain uses TRBV15 and TRBJ2-5; no definite D call. The V gene lost 0 bases and the J gene lost 5 bases, with 7 bases spanning the gap. Germline CDR1 LNHNV, CDR2 YYDKDF (reference sequence). The CDR3 length is 13 residues.

Worth noting for this clone: The junction does not match germline at one end; this may be a read error. This chain links TRBV6-5 with TRBJ1-4, with unresolved D. There are 13 residues in the CDR3. CDR1 MNHEY and CDR2 SVGAGI come from the germline V gene. CDR3 amino acids: CASSTHTKEKLFF. The CDR3 DNA is TGTGCCAGCAGTACCCATACTAAGGAAAAACTGTTTTTT.

J is TRBJ1-1 and V is TRBV18, with 7 bases matching TRBD1. V lost 3 bases, J lost 7 bases, and 2 bases stayed unmatched. The CDR3 contains 12 residues. Germline CDR1 reads KGHSH; CDR2 reads LQKENI. The CDR3: CASSPGDSEAFF. CDR3 nucleotide sequence: TGTGCCAGCTCACCGGGGGACAGTGAAGCTTTCTTT.

This clone showed up just a few times. V gene TRBV30 combines with J gene TRBJ2-1, with 14 bases aligning to TRBD2. The length of the CDR3 is 18 residues. Per germline, CDR1 GTSNPN and CDR2 SVGIG (reference sequence). The J segment lost 9 bases and the V segment lost 2 bases, leaving 15 bases of the junction unmatched. This CDR3 is CAWSLIRKTSGRAGEQFF. The DNA of the CDR3 is TGTGCCTGGAGTTTAATTAGAAAGACTAGCGGGAGGGCGGGTGAGCAGTTCTTC.

The chain combines TRBV5-1 with TRBJ1-1; TRBD1 agrees at 9 bases. CDR3 length: 17 amino acids. Trimming cost V 4 bases and J 3 bases; bases outside gene matches: 13. Germline values: CDR1 SGHRS, CDR2 YFSETQ. The CDR3 DNA follows: TGCGCCAGCAGCGAAAAGAGTCACAGGGGGCTTGACACTGAAGCTTTCTTT. Its protein is CASSEKSHRGLDTEAFF. Together with reference TRBV5-1 and TRBJ1-1, the CDR3 gives the full variable domain: KAGVTQTPRYLIKTRGQQVTLSCSPISGHRSVSWYQQTPGQGLQFLFEYFSETQRNKGNFPGRFSGRQFSNSRSEMNVSTLELGDSALYLCASSEKSHRGLDTEAFFGQGTRLTVV.

The CDR3 loop reads CASSPGGGTQYF. The CDR3 DNA reads as TGTGCCAGCAGCCCGGGGGGGGGAACGCAGTATTTT. The rearrangement links TRBV7-9 to TRBJ2-3; TRBD2 matches at 8 bases. The CDR3 contains 12 residues. The ends lost 5 bases at V and 9 bases at J; junction bases unmatched: 4. Germline-derived CDR1 and CDR2 are SEHNR and FQNEAQ (reference sequence). Filled out from reference TRBV7-9 and TRBJ2-3, the complete variable domain reads DTGVSQNPRHKITKRGQNVTFRCDPISEHNRLYWYRQTLGQGPEFLTYFQNEAQLEKSRLLSDRFSAERPKGSFSTLEIQRTEQGDSAMYLCASSPGGGTQYFGPGTRLTVL.

The chain uses TRBV27 and TRBJ1-1; D perhaps matches TRBD1 (5 bases). The ends were cut back, 6 bases at V and 4 bases at J, with 12 bases in the middle. Germline V gene data show CDR1 as MNHEY and CDR2 as SMNVEV (reference sequence). The CDR3 sequence is 13 residues long. The CDR3 DNA reads as TGTGCCAGCAGCCTTGGGGGAACCACTGAAGCTTTCTTT. Amino acid sequence: CASSLGGTTEAFF.

This clone has a single count. This rearrangement joins TRBV7-8 to TRBJ2-1; TRBD1 matches at 9 bases. The ends lost 5 bases at V and 8 bases at J; junction bases unmatched: 10. The CDR3 contains 15 residues. The germline V gene encodes CDR1 SGHVS and CDR2 FQNEAQ. This CDR3 reads CASSTPDRGSHEQFF. The CDR3 nucleotides read TGTGCCAGCAGCACCCCGGACAGGGGTAGCCATGAGCAGTTCTTC. Together with reference TRBV7-8 and TRBJ2-1, the CDR3 gives the full variable domain: GAGVSQSPRYKVAKRGQDVALRCDPISGHVSLFWYQQALGQGPEFLTYFQNEAQLDKSGLPSDRFFAERPEGSVSTLKIQRTQQEDSAVYLCASSTPDRGSHEQFFGPGTRLTVL.

This rearrangement joins TRBV19 to TRBJ2-7, with 8 positions matching TRBD1. The CDR3 runs to 13 residues. The trim removed 5 bases at V and 3 bases at J, leaving 3 bases unmatched. Germline values: CDR1 LNHDA, CDR2 SQIVND (reference sequence). CDR3 bases: TGTGCCAGTAGTCAGACAGGGGTCTACGAGCAGTACTTC. It specifies CASSQTGVYEQYF.

The chain employs TRBV6-1 and TRBJ2-1; no definite D call. This CDR3 contains 12 residues. From germline, CDR1 is MNHNS and CDR2 SASEGT. Between the trimmed V and J ends, which lost 3 bases and 3 bases, there was a span of 3 bases. CDR3 protein: CASSDSYNEQFF. CDR3 nucleotides: TGTGCCAGCAGTGACAGCTACAATGAGCAGTTCTTC.

The genes are TRBV4-3 and TRBJ2-1, with 9 bases fitting TRBD1. The length of the CDR3 is 14 residues. Losses at the gene ends were 5 bases for V and 4 bases for J; bases not matched to a gene: 3. Germline V gene sequence: CDR1 LGHNA, CDR2 YSLEER. The CDR3 DNA is TGCGCCAGCAGCTTGGGACAGGGTTACAATGAGCAGTTCTTC. Translation gives CASSLGQGYNEQFF.

The gene calls are TRBV4-3 and TRBJ2-7; TRBD2 matches 7 bases. With V trimmed by 0 bases and J by 4 bases, 0 bases remained unmatched. CDR3 length: 13 amino acids. Germline values: CDR1 LGHNA, CDR2 YSLEER. The CDR3 nucleotides are TGCGCCAGCAGCCAAGAGGGAGGGTACGAGCAGTACTTC. Encoded protein: CASSQEGGYEQYF.

The gene calls are TRBV27 and TRBJ2-2, with D hard to call. The CDR3 totals 13 residues. Germline V gene lookup returns CDR1 MNHEY and CDR2 SMNVEV (reference sequence). Trimming stripped 6 bases from V and 4 bases from J, with 9 bases between. CDR3: CASRVGSTGELFF. CDR3 coding DNA: TGTGCCAGCAGGGTGGGCTCCACCGGGGAGCTGTTTTTT.

The rearrangement uses TRBV19 and TRBJ1-2; 9 nucleotides match TRBD1. The V segment lost 5 bases and the J segment 7 bases; nucleotides outside the gene matches: 11. Per germline, CDR1 LNHDA and CDR2 SQIVND (reference sequence). The CDR3 loop spans 15 amino acids. The CDR3 protein is CASSEYDRGSGGYTF. The CDR3 region has the DNA TGTGCCAGTAGTGAATATGACAGGGGGTCGGGTGGCTACACCTTC.

This clone was found once. V gene TRBV4-2 combines with J gene TRBJ1-3; no clear D gene. Trimming took off 0 bases at V and 4 bases at J, with 7 bases between the two ends. Germline-derived CDR1 and CDR2 are LGHNA and YNFKEQ. This CDR3 contains 14 residues. The CDR3: CASSQEPLGNTIYF. The CDR3 coding sequence is TGTGCCAGCAGCCAAGAGCCCCTAGGAAACACCATATATTTT.

The chain joins TRBV14 to TRBJ1-1, with D tentatively TRBD1 (6 bases). Trimming cost V 3 bases and J 3 bases, with 17 bases left between them. CDR3 length equals 16 residues. Per the germline V gene, CDR1 is SGHDN and CDR2 is FVKESK. The CDR3 is CASSHFGQSWDTEAFF. The CDR3 DNA is TGTGCCAGCAGCCACTTCGGACAGTCGTGGGACACTGAAGCTTTCTTT.

This clone occurred once. The rearrangement joins TRBV18 to TRBJ2-2; no clear D gene. Looked up from germline, CDR1 is KGHSH and CDR2 is LQKENI. V lost 3 bases and J lost 3, with 8 bases in between. The CDR3 has 14 amino acids. This chain's CDR3 is CASSPGKDTGELFF. CDR3 DNA sequence: TGTGCCAGCTCACCGGGAAAGGACACCGGGGAGCTGTTTTTT.

The gene calls are TRBV6-6 and TRBJ1-5, with 9 bases that match TRBD1. There are 14 residues in the CDR3. The V segment lost 7 bases and the J segment 7 bases; nucleotides outside the gene matches: 8. CDR1 and CDR2 (germline): MNHNY, SVGAGI (reference sequence). The DNA for the CDR3 is TGTGCCAGCACTCCGGGACAGGGCGTCCAGCCCCAGCATTTT. Its translation is CASTPGQGVQPQHF.

V gene TRBV5-1 combines with J gene TRBJ2-1; 7 bases agree with TRBD2. The germline gives CDR1 SGHRS, CDR2 YFSETQ. The CDR3 loop spans 16 amino acids. The V segment lost 2 bases and the J segment 5 bases; nucleotides outside the gene matches: 10. CDR3: CASSFGGSKGDNEQFF. The CDR3, as DNA: TGCGCCAGCAGCTTTGGCGGGAGTAAGGGTGACAATGAGCAGTTCTTC.